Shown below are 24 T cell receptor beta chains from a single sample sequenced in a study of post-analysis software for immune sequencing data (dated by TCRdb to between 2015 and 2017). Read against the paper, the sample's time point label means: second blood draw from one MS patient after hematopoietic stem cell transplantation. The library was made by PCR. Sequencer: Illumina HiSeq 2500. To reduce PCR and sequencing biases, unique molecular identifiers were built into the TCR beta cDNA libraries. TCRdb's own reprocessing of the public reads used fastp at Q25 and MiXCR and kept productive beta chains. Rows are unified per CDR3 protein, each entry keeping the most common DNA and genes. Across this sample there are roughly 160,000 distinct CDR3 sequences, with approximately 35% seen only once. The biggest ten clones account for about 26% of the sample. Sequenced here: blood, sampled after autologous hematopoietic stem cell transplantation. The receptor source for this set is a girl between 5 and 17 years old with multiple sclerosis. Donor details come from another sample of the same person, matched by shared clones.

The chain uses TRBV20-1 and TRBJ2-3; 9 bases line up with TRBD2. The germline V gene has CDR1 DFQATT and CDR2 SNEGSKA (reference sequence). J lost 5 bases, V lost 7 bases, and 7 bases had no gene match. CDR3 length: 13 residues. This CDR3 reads CSVGGGRVDTQYF. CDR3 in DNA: TGCAGTGTGGGGGGCGGGAGGGTAGATACGCAGTATTTT.

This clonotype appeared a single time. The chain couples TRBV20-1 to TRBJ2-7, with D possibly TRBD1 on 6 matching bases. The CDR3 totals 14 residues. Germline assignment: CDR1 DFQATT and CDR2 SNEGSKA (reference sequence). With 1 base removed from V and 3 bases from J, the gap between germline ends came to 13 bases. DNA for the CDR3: TGCAGTGCTAGAGGGACAGCCAATTTCTACGAGCAGTACTTC. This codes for CSARGTANFYEQYF.

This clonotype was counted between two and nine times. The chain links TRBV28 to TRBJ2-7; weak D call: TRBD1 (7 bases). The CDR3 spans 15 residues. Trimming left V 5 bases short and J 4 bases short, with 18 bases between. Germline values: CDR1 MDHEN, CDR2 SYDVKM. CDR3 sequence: CASSPPGDRYYEQYF. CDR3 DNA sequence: TGTGCCAGCAGTCCCCCGGGGGACAGATATTACGAGCAGTACTTC.

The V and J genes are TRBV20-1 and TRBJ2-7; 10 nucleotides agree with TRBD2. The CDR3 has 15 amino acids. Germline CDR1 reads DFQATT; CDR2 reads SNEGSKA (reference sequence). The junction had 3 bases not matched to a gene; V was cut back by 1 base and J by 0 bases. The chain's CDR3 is CSARGLAGDSYEQYF. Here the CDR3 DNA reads TGCAGTGCTAGAGGGCTAGCGGGAGACTCCTACGAGCAGTACTTC.

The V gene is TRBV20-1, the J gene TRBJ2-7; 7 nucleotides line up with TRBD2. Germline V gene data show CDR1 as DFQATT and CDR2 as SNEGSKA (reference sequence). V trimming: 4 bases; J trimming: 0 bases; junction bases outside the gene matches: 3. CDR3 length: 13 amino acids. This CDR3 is CSATKRDSYEQYF. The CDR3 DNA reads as TGCAGTGCTACCAAGCGGGACTCCTACGAGCAGTACTTC.

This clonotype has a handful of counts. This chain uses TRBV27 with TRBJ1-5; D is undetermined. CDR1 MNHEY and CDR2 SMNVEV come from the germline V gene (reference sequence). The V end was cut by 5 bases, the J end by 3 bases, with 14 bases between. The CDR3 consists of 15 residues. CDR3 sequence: CASSPRVADNQPQHF. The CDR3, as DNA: TGTGCCAGCAGTCCTAGGGTGGCAGACAATCAGCCCCAGCATTTT.

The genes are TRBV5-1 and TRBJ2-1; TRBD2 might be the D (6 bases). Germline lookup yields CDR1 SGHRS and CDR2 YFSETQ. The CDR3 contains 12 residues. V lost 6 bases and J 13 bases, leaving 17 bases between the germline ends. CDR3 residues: CASTRDSLGQFF. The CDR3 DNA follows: TGCGCCAGCACCCGGGACTCTCTGGGACAGTTCTTC.

The CDR3 DNA follows: TGTGCCAGCAGTTTACTAGCGGGAGGTGAGCAGTTCTTC. This gives the protein CASSLLAGGEQFF. The genes are TRBV28 and TRBJ2-1, with TRBD2 matching over 11 bases. The CDR3 has 13 amino acids. The V and J ends lost 2 bases and 9 bases, in that order; junction bases with no gene match: 0. Germline V gene sequence: CDR1 MDHEN, CDR2 SYDVKM.

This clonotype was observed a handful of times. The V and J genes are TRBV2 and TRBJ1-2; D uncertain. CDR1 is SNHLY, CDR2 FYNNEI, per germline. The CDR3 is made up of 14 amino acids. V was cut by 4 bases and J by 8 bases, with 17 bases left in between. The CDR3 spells CASSAGEGPRGYTF. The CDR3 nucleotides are TGTGCCAGCAGTGCCGGGGAGGGCCCCAGGGGCTACACCTTC.

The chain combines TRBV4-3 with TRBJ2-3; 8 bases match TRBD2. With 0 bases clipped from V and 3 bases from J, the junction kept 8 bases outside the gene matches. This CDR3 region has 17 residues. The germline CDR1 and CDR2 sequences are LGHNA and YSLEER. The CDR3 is CASSQDFSGSMTDTQYF. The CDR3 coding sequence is TGCGCCAGCAGCCAAGATTTCAGCGGGAGTATGACAGATACGCAGTATTTT.

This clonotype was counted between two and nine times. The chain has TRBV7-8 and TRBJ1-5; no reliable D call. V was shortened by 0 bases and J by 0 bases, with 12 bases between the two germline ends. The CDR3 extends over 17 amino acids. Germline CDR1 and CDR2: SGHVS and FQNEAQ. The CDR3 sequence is CASSLAQGPYSNQPQHF. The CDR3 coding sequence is TGTGCCAGCAGCTTAGCGCAAGGGCCCTATAGCAATCAGCCCCAGCATTTT.

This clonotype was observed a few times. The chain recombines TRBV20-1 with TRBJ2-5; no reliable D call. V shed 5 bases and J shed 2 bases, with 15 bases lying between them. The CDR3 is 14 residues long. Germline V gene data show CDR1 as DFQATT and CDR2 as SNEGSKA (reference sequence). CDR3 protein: CSASKGRRQETQYF. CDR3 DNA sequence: TGCAGTGCTTCTAAAGGTCGTCGTCAAGAGACCCAGTACTTC.

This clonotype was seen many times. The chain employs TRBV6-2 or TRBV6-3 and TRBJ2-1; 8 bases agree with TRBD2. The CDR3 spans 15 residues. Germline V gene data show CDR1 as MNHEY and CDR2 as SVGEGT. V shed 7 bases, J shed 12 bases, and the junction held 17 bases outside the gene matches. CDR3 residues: CASTPGRADPLRQFF. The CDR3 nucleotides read TGTGCCAGCACCCCCGGGAGGGCCGATCCCCTGAGGCAGTTCTTC.

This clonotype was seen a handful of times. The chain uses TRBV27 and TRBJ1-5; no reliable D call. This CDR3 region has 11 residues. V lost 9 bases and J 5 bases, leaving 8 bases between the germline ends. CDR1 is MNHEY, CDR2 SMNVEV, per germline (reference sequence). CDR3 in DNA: TGTGCCAGTGGTTCCGATCAGCCCCAGCATTTT. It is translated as CASGSDQPQHF.

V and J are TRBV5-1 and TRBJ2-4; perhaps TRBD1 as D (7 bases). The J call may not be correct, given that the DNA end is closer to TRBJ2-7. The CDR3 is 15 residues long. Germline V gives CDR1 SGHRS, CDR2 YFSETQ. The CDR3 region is CASSIYRGGSYEQYF. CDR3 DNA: TGCGCCAGCAGCATCTACAGGGGAGGTTCCTACGAGCAGTACTTC.

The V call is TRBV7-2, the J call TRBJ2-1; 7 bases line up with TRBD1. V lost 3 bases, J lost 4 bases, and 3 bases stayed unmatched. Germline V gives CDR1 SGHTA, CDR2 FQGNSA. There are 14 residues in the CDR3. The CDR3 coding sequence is TGTGCCAGCAGCTTCCCGGGACAGTACAATGAGCAGTTCTTC. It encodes CASSFPGQYNEQFF.

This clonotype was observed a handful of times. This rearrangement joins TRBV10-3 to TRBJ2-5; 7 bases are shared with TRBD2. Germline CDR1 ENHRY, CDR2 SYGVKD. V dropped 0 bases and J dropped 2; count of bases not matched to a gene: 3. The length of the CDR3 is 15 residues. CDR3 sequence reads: CAISESLSGQETQYF. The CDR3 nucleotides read TGTGCCATCAGTGAGTCGCTTAGCGGGCAAGAGACCCAGTACTTC.

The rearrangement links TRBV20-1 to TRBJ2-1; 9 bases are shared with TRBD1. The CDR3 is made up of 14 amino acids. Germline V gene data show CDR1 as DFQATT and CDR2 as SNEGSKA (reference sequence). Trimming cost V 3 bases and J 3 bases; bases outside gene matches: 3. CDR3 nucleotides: TGCAGTGCTAGCGGGACAGGGCACTACAATGAGCAGTTCTTC. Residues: CSASGTGHYNEQFF.

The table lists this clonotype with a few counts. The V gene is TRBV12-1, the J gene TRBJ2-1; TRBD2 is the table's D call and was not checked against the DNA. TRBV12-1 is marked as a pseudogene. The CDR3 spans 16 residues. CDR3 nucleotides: TGTGCCAGCAGCTCCAATATAGCGGGAGGGGGCAATGAGCAGTTCTTC. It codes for CASSSNIAGGGNEQFF.

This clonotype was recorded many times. The DNA for the CDR3 is TGCAGCGTTGAGGGTCCGGCGGACGAGCAGTACTTC. It is translated as CSVEGPADEQYF. The chain joins TRBV29-1 to TRBJ2-7; no definite D call. This CDR3 comprises 12 residues. Trimming shortened V by 3 bases and J by 5 bases, and 11 bases separated the two germline ends. Germline CDR1 and CDR2: SQVTM and ANQGSEA.

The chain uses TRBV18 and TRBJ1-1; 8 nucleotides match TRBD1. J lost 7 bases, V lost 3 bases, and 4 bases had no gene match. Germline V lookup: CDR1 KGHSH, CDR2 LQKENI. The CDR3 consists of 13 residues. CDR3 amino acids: CASSPIDRGEAFF. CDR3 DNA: TGTGCCAGCTCACCGATTGACAGGGGTGAAGCTTTCTTT.

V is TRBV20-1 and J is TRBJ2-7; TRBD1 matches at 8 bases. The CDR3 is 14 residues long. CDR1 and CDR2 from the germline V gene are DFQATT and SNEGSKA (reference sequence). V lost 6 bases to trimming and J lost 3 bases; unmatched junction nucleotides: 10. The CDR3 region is CSADLQGGDYEQYF. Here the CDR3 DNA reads TGCAGTGCGGACCTACAGGGGGGAGACTACGAGCAGTACTTC.

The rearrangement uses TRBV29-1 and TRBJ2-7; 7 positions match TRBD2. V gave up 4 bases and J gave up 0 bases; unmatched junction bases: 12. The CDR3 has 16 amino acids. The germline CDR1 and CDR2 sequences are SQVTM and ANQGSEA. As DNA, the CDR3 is TGCAGCGTTGCCGCCTGGGGCGGGAGAACCTCCTACGAGCAGTACTTC. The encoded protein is CSVAAWGGRTSYEQYF.

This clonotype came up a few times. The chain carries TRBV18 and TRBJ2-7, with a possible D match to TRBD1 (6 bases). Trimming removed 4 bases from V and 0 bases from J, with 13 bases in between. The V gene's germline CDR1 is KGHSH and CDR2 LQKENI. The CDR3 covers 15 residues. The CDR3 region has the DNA TGTGCCAGCTCACTCCAGGGGCCCGCCTCCTACGAGCAGTACTTC. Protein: CASSLQGPASYEQYF. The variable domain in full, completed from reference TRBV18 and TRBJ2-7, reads NAGVMQNPRHLVRRRGQEARLRCSPMKGHSHVYWYRQLPEEGLKFMVYLQKENIIDESGMPKERFSAEFPKEGPSILRIQQVVRGDSAAYFCASSLQGPASYEQYFGPGTRLTVT.